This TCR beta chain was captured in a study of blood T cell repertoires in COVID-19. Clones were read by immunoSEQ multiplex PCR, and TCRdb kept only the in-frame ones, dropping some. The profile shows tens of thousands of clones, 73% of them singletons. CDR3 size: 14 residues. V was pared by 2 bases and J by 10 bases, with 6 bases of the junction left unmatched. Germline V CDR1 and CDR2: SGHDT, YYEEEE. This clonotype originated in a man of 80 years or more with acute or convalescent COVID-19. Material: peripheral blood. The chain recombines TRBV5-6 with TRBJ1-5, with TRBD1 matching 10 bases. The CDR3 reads CASSLRQGAGPQHF. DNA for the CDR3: TGTGCCAGCAGCTTACGACAGGGGGCGGGACCCCAGCATTTT.